This is a list of T cell receptor beta chains from one sample in a study of cytomegalovirus exposure and HLA in healthy donors. Clones were sequenced by immunoSEQ multiplex PCR, and TCRdb holds only the in-frame ones, with some missing. The sample lists 150,000 to 200,000 clones, roughly four fifths seen once, with 1.5% to 2% in the top ten. Sequencing was done on a sample of PBMCs. These receptors originate from a woman younger than 35 in good health and CMV-seronegative. CDR3s include the opening cysteine and the closing phenylalanine or tryptophan. A D gene is named only where the DNA matches it firmly. Rows may omit the clone size; those that give it use once, few, many or a size class.

d_call	clone_size	v_call	j_call	cdr3_aa	cdr3_nt
TRBD1	NA	TRBV5-6	TRBJ2-4	CASSLAVRGLVDIQYF	TGTGCCAGCAGCTTGGCGGTCAGGGGGTTGGTGGACATTCAGTACTTC
TRBD2	NA	TRBV9	TRBJ2-1	CASSVGGGGYNEQFF	TGTGCCAGCAGCGTAGGTGGGGGGGGCTACAATGAGCAGTTCTTC
NA	few	TRBV10-1	TRBJ2-7	CASSDLSYEQYF	TGCGCCAGCAGCGATCTGAGCTACGAGCAGTACTTC
NA	few	TRBV15	TRBJ2-5	CATSIGITIPGAQYF	TGTGCCACCAGCATCGGGATTACCATCCCCGGGGCCCAGTACTTC
NA	NA	TRBV7-9	TRBJ1-4	CASSLDGSEKLFF	TGTGCCAGCAGCTTAGATGGGAGCGAAAAACTGTTTTTT
NA	NA	TRBV2	TRBJ1-4	CASRNNEWGEVF	TGTGCCAGCAGGAATAATGAATGGGGGGAGGTTTTT
NA	NA	TRBV2	TRBJ1-6	CASSSRGHNSPLHF	TGTGCCAGCAGCTCAAGGGGCCATAATTCACCCCTCCACTTT
TRBD1	few	TRBV7-9	TRBJ1-1	CSSRRGQGEGTEAFF	TGTTCCAGCAGACGTGGACAGGGTGAGGGCACTGAAGCTTTCTTT
NA	NA	TRBV4-1	TRBJ2-1	CASSQAGGGSVSYNEQFF	TGCGCCAGCAGCCAAGCAGGAGGGGGCTCGGTGTCCTACAATGAGCAGTTCTTC
NA	NA	TRBV6-4	TRBJ2-1	CASIDTSAFF	TGTGCCAGCATCGACACCTCGGCATTCTTC